The 7 T cell receptor beta chains reported below all come from one sample, sequenced in a study of cytomegalovirus exposure and HLA in healthy donors. The data were produced by immunoSEQ multiplex PCR, yet TCRdb's version contains in-frame clones alone and is incomplete. The profile shows approximately 220,000 clones, roughly 89% of them singletons. Sequencing was done on a sample of PBMCs. These receptors all stem from a man between 18 and 35 years old in good health and CMV-seronegative.

V is TRBV6-6 and J is TRBJ2-3; D call uncertain. The V end was cut by 6 bases, the J end by 6 bases, with 22 bases between. The CDR3 length is 16 residues. Germline lookup yields CDR1 MNHNY and CDR2 SVGAGI (reference sequence). DNA of the CDR3: TGTGCCAGCAGACCCCTCGAAGTAGCCTGGCGGGATACGCAGTATTTT. This translates into CASRPLEVAWRDTQYF.

The chain couples TRBV11-2 to TRBJ1-2; 8 nucleotides line up with TRBD1. Trimming removed 4 bases from V and 1 base from J; junction bases left unmatched: 11. Germline V CDR1 and CDR2: SGHAT, FQNNGV. The CDR3 sequence is 17 residues long. CDR3 amino acids: CASSSLGQGRLNYGYTF. Here the CDR3 DNA reads TGTGCCAGCAGCTCCCTCGGACAGGGCCGGCTTAACTATGGCTACACCTTC.

V gene TRBV5-1 combines with J gene TRBJ2-3; TRBD1 is a possible D gene (5 bases). V lost 3 bases and J lost 2, with 10 bases in between. CDR3 size: 14 residues. Germline assignment: CDR1 SGHRS and CDR2 YFSETQ. CDR3 region: CASSSKGITDTQYF. CDR3 bases: TGCGCCAGCAGCTCGAAGGGGATCACAGATACGCAGTATTTT.

The CDR3 loop is CASSVQGDQPQHF. Written as DNA, the CDR3 is TGTGCCAGCAGTGTACAGGGCGATCAGCCCCAGCATTTT. The chain is built from TRBV6-1 and TRBJ1-5; D may be TRBD1 (6 bases). The CDR3 has 13 residues. The germline V gene encodes CDR1 MNHNS and CDR2 SASEGT. Deletions cut 4 bases from V and 5 bases from J, with 9 bases between.

V and J are TRBV18 and TRBJ1-1, with 7 bases matching TRBD1. The CDR3 is 12 residues long. The J segment lost 6 bases and the V segment lost 4 bases, leaving 2 bases of the junction unmatched. Germline CDR1 is KGHSH and CDR2 is LQKENI. The CDR3 bases are TGTGCCAGCTCACTGGACAGGTCTGAAGCTTTCTTT. Its protein product is CASSLDRSEAFF.

The rearrangement joins TRBV6-1 to TRBJ2-7, with 8 positions matching TRBD2. This CDR3 is built from 15 residues. Germline CDR1 reads MNHNS; CDR2 reads SASEGT. The junction had 7 bases not matched to a gene; V was cut back by 4 bases and J by 2 bases. CDR3 amino acids: CASSGLAGFTYEQYF. Here the CDR3 DNA reads TGTGCCAGCAGTGGGCTAGCGGGTTTTACCTACGAGCAGTACTTC.

This chain links TRBV6-6 with TRBJ1-4; 8 bases align to TRBD1. Germline CDR1 and CDR2: MNHNY and SVGAGI (reference sequence). Trimming at V came to 6 bases and at J to 7 bases, leaving 7 bases not matched to a gene. This CDR3 has 14 residues. This CDR3 is CASRTGTGAEKLFF. For the CDR3, the DNA is TGTGCCAGCAGAACCGGGACAGGCGCTGAAAAACTGTTTTTT.